This TCR beta chain appears in the sequencing data of a study of T cells after yellow fever vaccination. Each CDR3 protein gets one entry after TCRdb re-called the 5' RACE reads with MiXCR. The sample has some 350,000 distinct CDR3 sequences; under 5% are singletons. This CDR3 is 15 amino acids long. The V gene's germline CDR1 is SGHKS and CDR2 YYEKEE (reference sequence). V lost 2 bases and J lost 1, with 10 bases in between. The sequence came from a man aged 18 to 30 who received the YFV17D yellow fever vaccine. The source was PBMCs, collected 5 days after the yellow fever booster vaccination. This chain uses TRBV5-5 with TRBJ1-3; TRBD1 is a possible D gene (5 bases). The CDR3 reads CASSFQGDSGNTIYF. CDR3 bases: TGTGCCAGCAGCTTTCAGGGAGATTCTGGAAACACCATATATTTT.